This TCR beta chain was captured by sequencing in a study of control samples from healthy donors and cancer patients. Some clones are missing from TCRdb's copy, which holds only in-frame ones; the method was immunoSEQ multiplex PCR. Found here are over 90,000 clones, under 95% of them singletons; the top ten hold under 2.5%. The sample consisted of blood. The source is a woman aged 18-30 years in good health.

CDR3 residues: CASSSTRTGLASHF. The CDR3, as DNA: TGTGCCAGCAGTTCAACACGGACAGGGCTGGCTTCTCACTTT. V and J are TRBV6-5 and TRBJ1-6; 8 nucleotides match TRBD1. J was trimmed by 19 bases and V by 4 bases; bases with no gene match: 15. CDR3 length: 14 residues. CDR1 and CDR2 from the germline V gene are MNHEY and SVGAGI.